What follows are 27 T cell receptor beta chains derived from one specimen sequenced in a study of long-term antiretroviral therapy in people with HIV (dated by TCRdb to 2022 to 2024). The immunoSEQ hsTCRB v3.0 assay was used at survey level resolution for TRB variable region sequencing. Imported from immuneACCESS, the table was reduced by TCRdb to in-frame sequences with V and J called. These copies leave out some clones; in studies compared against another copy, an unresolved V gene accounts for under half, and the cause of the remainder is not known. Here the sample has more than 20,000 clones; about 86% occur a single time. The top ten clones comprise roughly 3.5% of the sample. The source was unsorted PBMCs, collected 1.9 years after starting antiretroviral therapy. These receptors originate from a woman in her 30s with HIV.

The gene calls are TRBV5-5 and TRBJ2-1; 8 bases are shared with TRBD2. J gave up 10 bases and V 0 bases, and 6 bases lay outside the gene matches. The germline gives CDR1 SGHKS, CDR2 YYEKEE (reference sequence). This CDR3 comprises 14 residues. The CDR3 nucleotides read TGTGCCAGCAGCTTGGGTGGACTAGCAGGGGAGCAGTTCTTC. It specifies CASSLGGLAGEQFF.

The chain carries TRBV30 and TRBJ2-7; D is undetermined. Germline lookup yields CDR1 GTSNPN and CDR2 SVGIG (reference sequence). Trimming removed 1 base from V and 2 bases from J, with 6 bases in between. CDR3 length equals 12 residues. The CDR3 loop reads CAWSAQTYEQYF. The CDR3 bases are TGTGCCTGGAGTGCCCAGACCTACGAGCAGTACTTC.

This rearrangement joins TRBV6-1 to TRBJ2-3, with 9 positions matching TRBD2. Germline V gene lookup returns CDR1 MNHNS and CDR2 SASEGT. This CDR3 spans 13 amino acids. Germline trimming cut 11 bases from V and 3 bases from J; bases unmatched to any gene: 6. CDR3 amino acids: CAGGRGGTDTQYF. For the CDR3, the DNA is TGTGCCGGCGGGAGGGGGGGAACAGATACGCAGTATTTT.

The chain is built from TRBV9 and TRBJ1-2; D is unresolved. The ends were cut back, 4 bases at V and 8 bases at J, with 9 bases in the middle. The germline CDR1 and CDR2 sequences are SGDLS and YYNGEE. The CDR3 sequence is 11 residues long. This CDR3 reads CASSPLRGYTF. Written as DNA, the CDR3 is TGTGCCAGCAGCCCCCTAAGAGGCTACACCTTC.

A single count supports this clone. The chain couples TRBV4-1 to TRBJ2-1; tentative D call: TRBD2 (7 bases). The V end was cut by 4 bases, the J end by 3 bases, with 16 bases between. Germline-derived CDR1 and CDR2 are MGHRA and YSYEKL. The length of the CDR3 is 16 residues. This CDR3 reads CASSPLGGARYNEQFF. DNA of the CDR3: TGCGCCAGCAGCCCCCTAGGGGGGGCGCGCTACAATGAGCAGTTCTTC.

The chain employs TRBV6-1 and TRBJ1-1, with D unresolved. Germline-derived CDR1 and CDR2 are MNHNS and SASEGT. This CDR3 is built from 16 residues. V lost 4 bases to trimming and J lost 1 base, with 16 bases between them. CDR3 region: CASSVRQRSTNTEAFF. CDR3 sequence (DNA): TGTGCCAGCAGTGTGCGGCAGAGGTCGACGAACACTGAAGCTTTCTTT.

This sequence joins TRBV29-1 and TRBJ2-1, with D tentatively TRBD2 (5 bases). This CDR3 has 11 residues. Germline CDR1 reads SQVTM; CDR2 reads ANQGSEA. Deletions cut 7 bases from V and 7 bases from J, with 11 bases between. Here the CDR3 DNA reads TGCAGCGCCAAGTCGGGGAATGAGCAGTTCTTC. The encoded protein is CSAKSGNEQFF.

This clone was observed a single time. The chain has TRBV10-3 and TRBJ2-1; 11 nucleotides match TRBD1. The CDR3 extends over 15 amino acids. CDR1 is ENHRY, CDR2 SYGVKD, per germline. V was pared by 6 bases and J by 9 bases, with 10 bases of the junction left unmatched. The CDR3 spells CAISEPGQGAIEQFF. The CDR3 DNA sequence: TGTGCCATCAGCGAACCTGGACAGGGGGCCATTGAGCAGTTCTTC.

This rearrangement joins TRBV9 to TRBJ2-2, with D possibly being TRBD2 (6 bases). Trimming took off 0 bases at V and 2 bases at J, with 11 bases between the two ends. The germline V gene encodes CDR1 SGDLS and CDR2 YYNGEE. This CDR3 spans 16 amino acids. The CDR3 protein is CASSVERGTNTGELFF. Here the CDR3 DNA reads TGTGCCAGCAGCGTAGAACGGGGGACCAACACCGGGGAGCTGTTTTTT. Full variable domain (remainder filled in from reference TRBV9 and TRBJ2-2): DSGVTQTPKHLITATGQRVTLRCSPRSGDLSVYWYQQSLDQGLQFLIQYYNGEERAKGNILERFSAQQFPDLHSELNLSSLELGDSALYFCASSVERGTNTGELFFGEGSRLTVL.

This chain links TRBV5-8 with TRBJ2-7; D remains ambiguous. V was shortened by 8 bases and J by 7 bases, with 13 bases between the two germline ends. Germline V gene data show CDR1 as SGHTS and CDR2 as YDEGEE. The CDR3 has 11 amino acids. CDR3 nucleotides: TGTGCCAGTTCACAAAGGGCTGAGCAGTACGTC. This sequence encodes CASSQRAEQYV.

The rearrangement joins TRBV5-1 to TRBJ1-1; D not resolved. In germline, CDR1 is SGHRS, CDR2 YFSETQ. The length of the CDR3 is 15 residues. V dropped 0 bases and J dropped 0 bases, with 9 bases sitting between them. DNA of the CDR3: TGCGCCAGCAGCTTGGCCTGGAACCTGAACACTGAAGCTTTCTTT. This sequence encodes CASSLAWNLNTEAFF.

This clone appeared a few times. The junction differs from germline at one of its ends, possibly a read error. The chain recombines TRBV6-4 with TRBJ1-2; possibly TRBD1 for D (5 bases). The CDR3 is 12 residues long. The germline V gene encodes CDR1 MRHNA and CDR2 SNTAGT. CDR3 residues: CASGDRNYGYTF. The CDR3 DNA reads TGTGCCAGCGGTGACAGAAACTATGGCTACACCTTC.

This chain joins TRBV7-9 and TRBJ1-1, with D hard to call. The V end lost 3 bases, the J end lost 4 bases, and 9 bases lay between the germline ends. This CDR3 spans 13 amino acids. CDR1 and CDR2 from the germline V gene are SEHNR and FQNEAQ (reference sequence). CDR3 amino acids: CASSFDSATEAFF. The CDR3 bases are TGTGCCAGCAGCTTCGACTCTGCCACTGAAGCTTTCTTT.

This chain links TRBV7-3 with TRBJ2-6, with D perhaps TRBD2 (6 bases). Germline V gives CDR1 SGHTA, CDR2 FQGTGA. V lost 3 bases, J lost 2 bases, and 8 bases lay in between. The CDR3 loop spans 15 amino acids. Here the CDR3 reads CASSFPSAGANVLTF. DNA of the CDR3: TGTGCCAGCAGCTTTCCTAGCGCTGGGGCCAACGTCCTGACTTTC.

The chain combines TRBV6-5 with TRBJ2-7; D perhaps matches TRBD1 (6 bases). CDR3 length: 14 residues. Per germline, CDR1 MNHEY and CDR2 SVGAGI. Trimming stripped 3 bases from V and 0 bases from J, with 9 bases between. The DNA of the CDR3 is TGTGCCAGCAGTTATGCGGACAGCTCCTACGAGCAGTACTTC. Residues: CASSYADSSYEQYF.

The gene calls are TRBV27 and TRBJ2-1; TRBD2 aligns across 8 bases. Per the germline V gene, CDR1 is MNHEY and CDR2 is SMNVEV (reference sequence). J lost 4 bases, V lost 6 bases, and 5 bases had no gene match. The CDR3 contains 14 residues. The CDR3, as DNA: TGTGCCAGCAGGGGACTAGAGAGGTACAATGAGCAGTTCTTC. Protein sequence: CASRGLERYNEQFF.

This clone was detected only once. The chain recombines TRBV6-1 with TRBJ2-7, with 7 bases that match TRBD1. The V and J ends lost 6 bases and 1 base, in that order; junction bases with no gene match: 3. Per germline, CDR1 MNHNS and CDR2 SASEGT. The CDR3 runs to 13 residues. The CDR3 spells CASRMTGSYEQYV. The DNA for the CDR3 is TGTGCCAGCAGGATGACAGGGTCCTACGAGCAGTACGTC.

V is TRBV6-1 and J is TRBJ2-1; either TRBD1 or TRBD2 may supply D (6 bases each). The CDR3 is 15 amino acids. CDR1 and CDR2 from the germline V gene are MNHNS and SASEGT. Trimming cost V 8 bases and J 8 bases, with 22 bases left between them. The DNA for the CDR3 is TGTGCCAGCTCAAGAGGGTTTGGAGGGGGAGATGAGCAGTTCTTC. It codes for CASSRGFGGGDEQFF.

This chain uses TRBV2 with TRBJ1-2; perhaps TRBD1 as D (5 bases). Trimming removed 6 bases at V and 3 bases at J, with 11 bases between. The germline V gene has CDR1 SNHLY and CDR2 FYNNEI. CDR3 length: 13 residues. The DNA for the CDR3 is TGTGCCAGCAGAAGACGAGGGGACTATGGCTACACCTTC. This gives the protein CASRRRGDYGYTF. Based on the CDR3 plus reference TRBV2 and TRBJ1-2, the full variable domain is EPEVTQTPSHQVTQMGQEVILRCVPISNHLYFYWYRQILGQKVEFLVSFYNNEISEKSEIFDDQFSVERPDGSNFTLKIRSTKLEDSAMYFCASRRRGDYGYTFGSGTRLTVV.

CDR3 sequence reads: CATSEGWGQETQYF. In nucleotides, the CDR3 is TGTGCCACCAGTGAAGGCTGGGGCCAAGAGACCCAGTACTTC. The chain couples TRBV15 to TRBJ2-5; no definite D call. The germline CDR1 and CDR2 sequences are LNHNV and YYDKDF (reference sequence). The CDR3 is made up of 14 amino acids. Trimming removed 6 bases from V and 1 base from J, with 12 bases in between.

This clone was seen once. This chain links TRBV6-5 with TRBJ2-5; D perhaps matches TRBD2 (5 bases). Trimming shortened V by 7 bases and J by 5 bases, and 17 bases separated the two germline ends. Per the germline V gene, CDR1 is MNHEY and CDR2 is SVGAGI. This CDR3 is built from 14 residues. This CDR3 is CASTISSGLETQYF. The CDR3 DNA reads TGTGCCAGCACTATCTCCTCGGGGTTGGAGACCCAGTACTTC.

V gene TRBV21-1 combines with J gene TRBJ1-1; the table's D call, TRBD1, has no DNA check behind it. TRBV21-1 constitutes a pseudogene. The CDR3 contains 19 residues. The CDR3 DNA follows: TGTGCCAGCAGCAAAGGACCGAGACAGGGTGTGTGTGAGTACACTGAAGCTTTCTTT. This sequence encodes CASSKGPRQGVCEYTEAFF.

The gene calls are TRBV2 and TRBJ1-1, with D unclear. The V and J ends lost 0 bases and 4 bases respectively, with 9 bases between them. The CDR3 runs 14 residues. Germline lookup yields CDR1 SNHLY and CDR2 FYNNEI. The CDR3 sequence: CASSEAPVPTEAFF. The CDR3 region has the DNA TGTGCCAGCAGTGAAGCGCCAGTGCCCACTGAAGCTTTCTTT.

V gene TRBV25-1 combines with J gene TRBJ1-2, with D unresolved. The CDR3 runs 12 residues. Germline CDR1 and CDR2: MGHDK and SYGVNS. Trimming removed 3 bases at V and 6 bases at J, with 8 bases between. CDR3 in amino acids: CASSDAYDGYTF. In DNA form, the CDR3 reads TGTGCCAGCAGTGACGCCTACGATGGCTACACCTTC.

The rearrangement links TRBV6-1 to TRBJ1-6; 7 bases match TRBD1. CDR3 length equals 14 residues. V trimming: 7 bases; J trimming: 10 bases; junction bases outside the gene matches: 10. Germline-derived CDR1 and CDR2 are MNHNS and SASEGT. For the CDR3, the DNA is TGTGCCAGCATTGACAGGGCCTCAAGGTCACCCCTCCACTTT. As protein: CASIDRASRSPLHF.

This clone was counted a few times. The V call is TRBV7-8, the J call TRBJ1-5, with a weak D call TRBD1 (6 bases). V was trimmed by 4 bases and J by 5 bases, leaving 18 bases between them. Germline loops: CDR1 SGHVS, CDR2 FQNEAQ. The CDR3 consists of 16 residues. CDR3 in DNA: TGTGCCAGCAGCTACTCGACAGGACCCCTCCATCAGCCCCAGCATTTT. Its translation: CASSYSTGPLHQPQHF.

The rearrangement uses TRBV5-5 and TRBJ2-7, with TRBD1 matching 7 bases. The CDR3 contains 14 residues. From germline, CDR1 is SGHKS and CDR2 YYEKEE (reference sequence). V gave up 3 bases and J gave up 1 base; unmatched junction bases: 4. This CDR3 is CASSSTQGSYEQYF. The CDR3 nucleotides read TGTGCCAGCAGCTCTACACAGGGGTCCTACGAGCAGTACTTC.